Presented here are 30 T cell receptor beta chains from one specimen sequenced in a study of CD8+ T cells in alopecia areata. Sequencing templates came from extracted RNA that was reverse transcribed into cDNA. Clones were read by immunoSEQ multiplex PCR, and TCRdb kept only the in-frame ones, dropping some. The sample lists about 140,000 clones, around two thirds seen once, with around 34% in the top ten. The specimen was CD8+ T cells sorted from blood. These receptors all stem from a human donor in good health.

In its sample, this clone was seen a few times. The chain combines TRBV29-1 with TRBJ2-1; the match to TRBD2 covers 12 bases. This CDR3 comprises 19 residues. In germline, CDR1 is SQVTM, CDR2 ANQGSEA. V lost 1 base to trimming and J lost 5 bases; unmatched junction nucleotides: 15. CDR3 residues: CSVEVGALLAGGKNNEQFF. The CDR3 DNA reads TGCAGCGTTGAAGTAGGTGCGTTACTAGCGGGGGGAAAGAACAATGAGCAGTTCTTC.

In regard to this clone: A far bigger clonotype differs at one base, so this is likely a read error. The V call is TRBV5-6, the J call TRBJ2-7; unclear D gene. The germline V and J ends were trimmed by 1 base and 0 bases, with 8 bases remaining between them. The CDR3 totals 14 residues. Germline V gene lookup returns CDR1 SGHDT and CDR2 YYEEEE. CDR3 residues: CASSLMGSSYEQYF. The CDR3 nucleotides read TGTGCCAGCAGCTTGATGGGCAGCTCCTACGAGCAGTACTTC.

The CDR3 coding sequence is TGTGCGGGTGGCACTAGCTACGAGCAGTACTTC. Translated: CAGGTSYEQYF. The chain combines TRBV6-6 with TRBJ2-7; D is possibly TRBD2 (5 bases). Germline assignment: CDR1 MNHNY and CDR2 SVGAGI (reference sequence). The CDR3 is 11 residues long.

This clone was detected a few times. The chain couples TRBV4-1 to TRBJ2-1; D perhaps matches TRBD1 (7 bases). CDR1 and CDR2 from the germline V gene are MGHRA and YSYEKL. The V and J ends lost 2 bases and 1 base respectively, with 12 bases between them. The CDR3 is made up of 16 amino acids. The CDR3 DNA reads TGCGCCAGCAGCCAAAATCCAGGGGGGTCCTACAATGAGCAGTTCTTC. It is translated as CASSQNPGGSYNEQFF.

The chain carries TRBV11-1 and TRBJ2-7, with D maybe TRBD2 (5 bases). Trimming removed 1 base from V and 5 bases from J, with 9 bases in between. Germline-derived CDR1 and CDR2 are SGHAT and FQDESV (reference sequence). The CDR3 is 13 amino acids. CDR3 in DNA: TGTGCCAGCAGCTTAGGGACTTACCACGAGCAGTACTTC. Translated, it gives CASSLGTYHEQYF.

This clone was detected only a few times. The chain recombines TRBV4-1 with TRBJ2-1; D unclear. Trimming stripped 1 base from V and 7 bases from J, with 14 bases between. This CDR3 is built from 15 residues. Germline V CDR1 and CDR2: MGHRA, YSYEKL. CDR3: CASSQVIDGNNEQFF. The CDR3 region has the DNA TGCGCCAGCAGCCAAGTCATCGACGGTAATAATGAGCAGTTCTTC.

This clone was counted only a few times. CDR3 DNA: TGTGCCAGCAGTTTTGAGGAAAATCAGCCCCAGCATTTT. It encodes CASSFEENQPQHF. This rearrangement joins TRBV28 to TRBJ1-5; D uncertain. This CDR3 has 13 residues. Between the trimmed V and J ends, which lost 3 bases and 4 bases, there was a span of 7 bases. The V gene's germline CDR1 is MDHEN and CDR2 SYDVKM. Based on the CDR3 plus reference TRBV28 and TRBJ1-5, the full variable domain is DVKVTQSSRYLVKRTGEKVFLECVQDMDHENMFWYRQDPGLGLRLIYFSYDVKMKEKGDIPEGYSVSREKKERFSLILESASTNQTSMYLCASSFEENQPQHFGDGTRLSIL.

The sample holds a few counts of this clone. V gene TRBV29-1 combines with J gene TRBJ2-5; 9 positions match TRBD1. This CDR3 is built from 15 residues. Germline V gene data show CDR1 as SQVTM and CDR2 as ANQGSEA. V dropped 6 bases and J dropped 3; count of bases not matched to a gene: 11. In nucleotides, the CDR3 is TGCAGCGTCTTCGACAGGGGGAATGTAGAAGAGACCCAGTACTTC. It encodes CSVFDRGNVEETQYF.

This clone was picked up one time. The chain joins TRBV29-1 to TRBJ2-1; D is possibly TRBD2 (5 bases). Germline CDR1 and CDR2: SQVTM and ANQGSEA. The CDR3 runs to 12 residues. Trimming removed 3 bases from V and 5 bases from J, with 8 bases in between. CDR3 loop: CSVEWRNNEQFF. The CDR3 nucleotides read TGCAGCGTTGAGTGGAGGAACAATGAGCAGTTCTTC.

The J gene is TRBJ2-2, the V gene TRBV5-1; D unclear. CDR3 length equals 16 residues. Germline CDR1 is SGHRS and CDR2 is YFSETQ. Trimming cost V 3 bases and J 3 bases, with 15 bases left between them. The CDR3 coding sequence is TGCGCCAGCAGCTCGAGTATTAAACAGTACACCGGGGAGCTGTTTTTT. This codes for CASSSSIKQYTGELFF.

The V call is TRBV27, the J call TRBJ2-5; D possibly uses TRBD1 or TRBD2 (5 bases each). V lost 10 bases to trimming and J lost 0 bases, with 15 bases between them. Germline V gene lookup returns CDR1 MNHEY and CDR2 SMNVEV (reference sequence). There are 14 residues in the CDR3. In nucleotides, the CDR3 is TGTGCCACCGGGACGGTGCGCCACCAAGAGACCCAGTACTTC. This codes for CATGTVRHQETQYF.

The chain combines TRBV9 with TRBJ2-7, with 9 positions matching TRBD2. The CDR3 extends over 15 amino acids. V was clipped by 1 base and J by 4 bases; unmatched bases: 6. Germline loops: CDR1 SGDLS, CDR2 YYNGEE. This CDR3 is CASSVSAGGIYEQYF. CDR3 coding DNA: TGTGCCAGCAGCGTATCGGCGGGAGGGATATACGAGCAGTACTTC. Complete variable domain (other parts from reference TRBV9 and TRBJ2-7): DSGVTQTPKHLITATGQRVTLRCSPRSGDLSVYWYQQSLDQGLQFLIQYYNGEERAKGNILERFSAQQFPDLHSELNLSSLELGDSALYFCASSVSAGGIYEQYFGPGTRLTVT.

V gene TRBV28 combines with J gene TRBJ2-5, with no clear D. The germline V gene has CDR1 MDHEN and CDR2 SYDVKM. The CDR3 extends over 13 amino acids. Trimming cost V 2 bases and J 5 bases, with 9 bases left between them. The CDR3 DNA follows: TGTGCCAGCAGTTTAGGTGGAAAGGAGACCCAGTACTTC. Protein sequence: CASSLGGKETQYF.

This clone was counted once. V usage is TRBV27 and J usage is TRBJ1-5; TRBD1 is a possible D gene (5 bases). Germline values: CDR1 MNHEY, CDR2 SMNVEV (reference sequence). The CDR3 length is 15 residues. V was trimmed by 1 base and J by 7 bases, leaving 14 bases between them. CDR3 in DNA: TGTGCCAGCAGTTTATATCCCCTGCGGGGGCAGCCCCAGCATTTT. Its translation: CASSLYPLRGQPQHF.

This clone has only a few counts. V gene TRBV18 combines with J gene TRBJ1-5; a weak D match, TRBD1 (5 bases). Trimming took 2 bases from V and 6 from J, leaving 8 bases between them. The CDR3 loop spans 13 amino acids. In germline, CDR1 is KGHSH, CDR2 LQKENI. The CDR3 loop is CASSPGGIQPQHF. The CDR3 DNA follows: TGTGCCAGCTCACCAGGGGGGATTCAGCCCCAGCATTTT.

This chain joins TRBV5-1 and TRBJ1-1; D remains ambiguous. The CDR3 covers 15 residues. The germline CDR1 and CDR2 sequences are SGHRS and YFSETQ. V was trimmed by 0 bases and J by 1 base, leaving 10 bases between them. The CDR3 bases are TGCGCCAGCAGCTTGGATTGGGCGCAGAACACTGAAGCTTTCTTT. It codes for CASSLDWAQNTEAFF.

The chain recombines TRBV30 with TRBJ2-2; the D gene is possibly TRBD1 (6 bases). The CDR3 sequence is 14 residues long. CDR1 and CDR2 (germline): GTSNPN, SVGIG (reference sequence). Trimming took off 0 bases at V and 6 bases at J, with 11 bases between the two ends. The CDR3 region is CAWSVGAGAGELFF. CDR3 nucleotide sequence: TGTGCCTGGAGTGTAGGGGCAGGGGCCGGGGAGCTGTTTTTT.

The chain combines TRBV9 with TRBJ1-5; D call uncertain. V lost 0 bases to trimming and J lost 2 bases, with 6 bases between them. CDR3 length equals 14 residues. Germline V gene sequence: CDR1 SGDLS, CDR2 YYNGEE. Here the CDR3 DNA reads TGTGCCAGCAGCGTAGGGATCGGCAATCAGCCCCAGCATTTT. Encoded protein: CASSVGIGNQPQHF.

The chain joins TRBV19 to TRBJ2-1; D may be TRBD2 (5 bases). Germline V CDR1 and CDR2: LNHDA, SQIVND (reference sequence). The CDR3 runs 13 residues. Trimming pared 6 bases from V and 4 bases from J, leaving 10 bases between. The CDR3 is CASRSSGYNEQFF. The CDR3 region has the DNA TGTGCCAGTAGGTCTTCGGGGTACAATGAGCAGTTCTTC.

The V and J genes are TRBV1 and TRBJ2-2; the table's D call, TRBD2, has no DNA check behind it. TRBV1 is annotated as a pseudogene. The CDR3 is 17 amino acids. CDR3 sequence: CTSSQDLGDSHTGELFF. The CDR3 DNA sequence: TGCACCAGCAGCCAAGATTTGGGAGACTCTCACACCGGGGAGCTGTTTTTT.

In this sample, this clone turned up a few times. This rearrangement joins TRBV6-4 to TRBJ1-1; TRBD1 agrees at 8 bases. This CDR3 comprises 15 residues. V trimming: 0 bases; J trimming: 11 bases; junction bases outside the gene matches: 11. Germline V gene sequence: CDR1 MRHNA, CDR2 SNTAGT. The CDR3 DNA reads TGTGCCAGCAGTGACTCCGCAGGGGGCTTTGAGGGGGCTTTCTTT. It encodes CASSDSAGGFEGAFF.

Only one count was recorded for this clone. The chain combines TRBV10-3 with TRBJ2-7, with D maybe TRBD2 (7 bases). The germline V gene has CDR1 ENHRY and CDR2 SYGVKD. This CDR3 comprises 16 residues. Trimming pared 6 bases from V and 5 bases from J, leaving 23 bases between. CDR3 region: CAISEGGVWQGHEQYF. The CDR3 bases are TGTGCCATCAGCGAAGGGGGGGTTTGGCAGGGCCACGAGCAGTACTTC.

The chain combines TRBV5-1 with TRBJ2-7; maybe TRBD2 (5 bases). The ends were cut back, 2 bases at V and 3 bases at J, with 24 bases in the middle. Germline assignment: CDR1 SGHRS and CDR2 YFSETQ. The CDR3 has 18 residues. CDR3 region: CASSFSPRDSTYFYEQYF. DNA for the CDR3: TGCGCCAGCAGCTTTTCCCCCCGGGATAGCACATACTTCTACGAGCAGTACTTC.

V is TRBV13 and J is TRBJ2-5; no definite D call. The V end was cut by 7 bases, the J end by 2 bases, with 14 bases between. This CDR3 comprises 14 residues. Looked up from germline, CDR1 is PRHDT and CDR2 is FYEKMQ (reference sequence). The CDR3 nucleotides read TGTGCCAGCACCTATCGGGCGGAACAAGAGACCCAGTACTTC. This translates into CASTYRAEQETQYF.

This clone was observed a handful of times. The rearrangement uses TRBV6-6 and TRBJ2-7; 8 bases map to TRBD1. The V gene end was trimmed by 5 bases and the J gene end by 6 bases; junction bases not matched to a gene: 9. This CDR3 has 14 residues. Germline CDR1 is MNHNY and CDR2 is SVGAGI (reference sequence). The CDR3: CASSTGTGPSEQYF. The CDR3 region has the DNA TGTGCCAGCAGTACCGGGACAGGACCGAGCGAGCAGTACTTC.

This clone has a handful of counts. The CDR3 here is CSAKGVAEQFF. CDR3 coding DNA: TGCAGTGCCAAAGGGGTCGCCGAGCAGTTCTTC. The chain employs TRBV20-1 and TRBJ2-1; TRBD1 might be the D (5 bases). CDR3 length: 11 amino acids. Looked up from germline, CDR1 is DFQATT and CDR2 is SNEGSKA (reference sequence). Trimming shortened V by 6 bases and J by 10 bases, and 13 bases separated the two germline ends.

CDR3 nucleotide sequence: TGCAGCGTTGAAGAAGGGGGGACAACCTCGCAGTACTTC. It specifies CSVEEGGTTSQYF. This chain joins TRBV29-1 and TRBJ2-7, with D perhaps given as TRBD1 or TRBD2 (6 bases each). Trimming left V 0 bases short and J 9 bases short, with 15 bases between. The V gene's germline CDR1 is SQVTM and CDR2 ANQGSEA. The CDR3 contains 13 residues.

The genes are TRBV4-1 and TRBJ2-2; 8 bases are a match to TRBD2. The CDR3 extends over 18 amino acids. J was trimmed by 1 base and V by 2 bases; bases with no gene match: 9. Germline-derived CDR1 and CDR2 are MGHRA and YSYEKL. The CDR3 loop reads CASSQTSPTSGNTGELFF. CDR3 DNA: TGCGCCAGCAGCCAAACCTCGCCCACTAGCGGGAACACCGGGGAGCTGTTTTTT.

The chain couples TRBV7-9 to TRBJ2-3, with unresolved D. The germline CDR1 and CDR2 sequences are SEHNR and FQNEAQ (reference sequence). V lost 0 bases to trimming and J lost 6 bases, with 10 bases between them. The CDR3 spans 14 residues. The CDR3 sequence is CASSLATSLDTQYF. CDR3 sequence (DNA): TGTGCCAGCAGCTTAGCTACGTCACTTGATACGCAGTATTTT.

V usage is TRBV27 and J usage is TRBJ2-1; 9 positions agree with TRBD2. V gave up 8 bases and J gave up 7 bases; unmatched junction bases: 12. The CDR3 sequence is 15 residues long. The germline CDR1 and CDR2 sequences are MNHEY and SMNVEV (reference sequence). The CDR3 sequence is CASSWAGGPRNEQFF. The DNA for the CDR3 is TGTGCCAGCTCCTGGGCGGGAGGGCCAAGGAATGAGCAGTTCTTC.